This T cell receptor beta chain originates from a study of T cells in tuberculosis. Study summary: The T cells targeted glucose monomycolate, a mycobacterial lipid, via CD1B.

CDR3 length: 13 amino acids. Germline V gene sequence: CDR1 SQVTM, CDR2 ANQGSEA. J was trimmed by 4 bases and V by 7 bases; bases with no gene match: 8. Thawed, overnight-rested PBMC were stained with GMM-loaded CD1B tetramer, viability dye and anti-CD3, then sorted. CD1B tetramers were loaded with Rhodococcus equi-derived C32 glucose monomycolate. Only in-frame clones appear in the TCRdb table, and some are missing; sequencing was by immunoSEQ multiplex PCR. This table has some 90,000 clones, roughly 88% appearing once. This receptor was obtained from an adult woman with latent tuberculosis. This rearrangement joins TRBV29-1 to TRBJ1-2, with 8 bases aligning to TRBD1. The sample comprised CD1b-GMM tetramer-negative cells sorted from PBMCs. CDR3 loop: CSADGQGFYGYTF. The CDR3 nucleotides read TGCAGCGCCGACGGACAGGGATTCTATGGCTACACCTTC.